The entry below gives a single T cell receptor beta chain sequence along with its context. The CDR3 totals 14 residues. Germline assignment: CDR1 SGHKS and CDR2 YYEKEE (reference sequence). V lost 3 bases, J lost 2 bases, and 4 bases stayed unmatched. In the original analysis: Reference gene primers were amplified, and this amplification served to estimate nucleated cell counts. Sequencing was performed with immunoSEQ multiplex PCR; in TCRdb, only in-frame clones are kept and a portion is missing. Clonal size and the V and J genes are those of that table, whereas D and trimming came from the DNA. Altogether approximately 21,000 clones are present, around 90% being singletons, with the ten largest covering more than 15%. This specimen comes from a study of blood T cell repertoires in COVID-19. Whole-study context: Samples came from the United States, Italy and Spain, spanning acute and convalescent COVID-19. The cDNA or gDNA used as material had been derived from T cells, B-cell-depleted T cells, or PBMCs.

This chain joins TRBV5-5 and TRBJ1-2; 7 bases agree with TRBD1. The clonotype comes from a human donor in a cohort sampled during active COVID-19. Sequencing was carried out using peripheral blood. This chain's CDR3 is CASSSTQGNYGYTF. CDR3 nucleotides: TGTGCCAGCAGCTCGACACAGGGGAACTATGGCTACACCTTC.